Listed here are 25 T cell receptor beta chains from one sample, sequenced in a study of shared clonotypes between healthy human individuals. The repertoire was sequenced with immunoSEQ multiplex PCR; TCRdb's copy has only in-frame clones and lacks some. The sample has about 1.5 million clones; 98% are singletons. The sequenced sample was naive CD4+ T cells sorted from blood. Indicated subset: CD45RA+ positively selected. Every receptor here comes from a man aged 25-40 years in good health.

J is TRBJ2-7 and V is TRBV27; D gene unclear. From germline, CDR1 is MNHEY and CDR2 SMNVEV (reference sequence). The V gene lost 8 bases and the J gene lost 2 bases, with 7 bases spanning the gap. The CDR3 runs to 11 residues. CDR3 in DNA: TGTGCCAGCTCAAGGACCTACGAGCAGTACTTC. Translating it yields CASSRTYEQYF.

The genes are TRBV6-6 and TRBJ1-2, with a possible D match to TRBD1 (5 bases). V lost 0 bases, J lost 2 bases, and 7 bases lay in between. Germline CDR1 MNHNY, CDR2 SVGAGI (reference sequence). The CDR3 totals 14 residues. The chain's CDR3 is CASSYSRQNYGYTF. As DNA, the CDR3 is TGTGCCAGCAGTTACTCTCGACAGAACTATGGCTACACCTTC.

This clone was detected only once. Within the sample, other DNA sequences also encode this same CDR3. The V call is TRBV9, the J call TRBJ2-1; no clear D. V dropped 0 bases and J dropped 9 bases, with 10 bases sitting between them. The germline V gene has CDR1 SGDLS and CDR2 YYNGEE. The CDR3 contains 13 residues. This CDR3 reads CASSVATNGEQFF. The CDR3 DNA reads TGTGCCAGCAGCGTAGCCACCAACGGTGAGCAGTTCTTC.

The chain couples TRBV7-9 to TRBJ2-3; D gene ambiguous. CDR3 length: 13 amino acids. The V end was cut by 4 bases, the J end by 4 bases, with 9 bases between. Per germline, CDR1 SEHNR and CDR2 FQNEAQ (reference sequence). CDR3 sequence reads: CASSSTKADTQYF. The DNA of the CDR3 is TGTGCCAGCAGCTCGACCAAGGCAGATACGCAGTATTTT.

V is TRBV28 and J is TRBJ1-1; D not certain. This CDR3 has 15 amino acids. Germline V gene lookup returns CDR1 MDHEN and CDR2 SYDVKM. With 2 bases removed from V and 3 bases from J, the gap between germline ends came to 13 bases. In nucleotides, the CDR3 is TGTGCCAGCAGTTTAAGAAGGGCCCTATACACTGAAGCTTTCTTT. It translates to CASSLRRALYTEAFF. The full variable domain, with the rest looked up from reference TRBV28 and TRBJ1-1, is DVKVTQSSRYLVKRTGEKVFLECVQDMDHENMFWYRQDPGLGLRLIYFSYDVKMKEKGDIPEGYSVSREKKERFSLILESASTNQTSMYLCASSLRRALYTEAFFGQGTRLTVV.

V gene TRBV7-9 combines with J gene TRBJ2-7, with 7 positions matching TRBD2. This CDR3 contains 13 residues. V lost 2 bases, J lost 6 bases, and 4 bases stayed unmatched. From germline, CDR1 is SEHNR and CDR2 FQNEAQ (reference sequence). The DNA for the CDR3 is TGTGCCAGCAGCTTATTTGAGCGGGGCGAGCAGTACTTC. This translates into CASSLFERGEQYF.

CDR3 sequence (DNA): TGTGCCAGCCGCTCGTTTGGGTCAGTTGATACTGAAGCTTTCTTT. This codes for CASRSFGSVDTEAFF. This chain uses TRBV6-4 with TRBJ1-1; no reliable D call. CDR3 length: 15 amino acids. V was pared by 8 bases and J by 5 bases, with 21 bases between. Germline CDR1 and CDR2: MRHNA and SNTAGT.

This chain uses TRBV25-1 with TRBJ2-3; D is undetermined. The CDR3 loop spans 11 amino acids. Germline V gene sequence: CDR1 MGHDK, CDR2 SYGVNS. V lost 9 bases, J lost 5 bases, and 9 bases lay in between. This CDR3 is CASSVVDTQYF. DNA for the CDR3: TGTGCCAGTTCGGTGGTAGATACGCAGTATTTT. The whole variable domain, filled in from reference TRBV25-1 and TRBJ2-3, reads EADIYQTPRYLVIGTGKKITLECSQTMGHDKMYWYQQDPGMELHLIHYSYGVNSTEKGDLSSESTVSRIRTEHFPLTLESARPSHTSQYLCASSVVDTQYFGPGTRLTVL.

A word on this clone: The same CDR3 also results from other DNA sequences found in this sample. The gene calls are TRBV19 and TRBJ1-1; weak D call: TRBD1 (6 bases). Trimming removed 4 bases at V and 1 base at J, with 7 bases between. The V gene's germline CDR1 is LNHDA and CDR2 SQIVND (reference sequence). CDR3 length: 13 residues. CDR3 DNA sequence: TGTGCCAGTAGTAGCAGGGGGAACACTGAAGCTTTCTTT. Amino acid sequence: CASSSRGNTEAFF. Full variable domain (missing parts from reference TRBV19 and TRBJ1-1): DGGITQSPKYLFRKEGQNVTLSCEQNLNHDAMYWYRQDPGQGLRLIYYSQIVNDFQKGDIAEGYSVSREKKESFPLTVTSAQKNPTAFYLCASSSRGNTEAFFGQGTRLTVV.

The rearrangement joins TRBV5-4 to TRBJ2-3, with 7 positions matching TRBD2. V trimming: 4 bases; J trimming: 0 bases; junction bases outside the gene matches: 11. The CDR3 runs 17 residues. In germline, CDR1 is SGHNT, CDR2 YYREEE (reference sequence). In DNA form, the CDR3 reads TGTGCCAGCAGCCCTACTCCGGGACTACTGAGCACAGATACGCAGTATTTT. This codes for CASSPTPGLLSTDTQYF.

The J gene is TRBJ1-2, the V gene TRBV10-1; the match to TRBD1 covers 8 bases. The CDR3 consists of 13 residues. Trimming removed 3 bases from V and 6 bases from J; junction bases left unmatched: 3. Germline V gives CDR1 WNHNN, CDR2 SYGVQD (reference sequence). DNA for the CDR3: TGCGCCAGCAGTGACAGACAGGGGAATGGCTACACCTTC. This encodes CASSDRQGNGYTF.

Comment on this clone: The same CDR3 also results from other DNA sequences found in this sample. V is TRBV28 and J is TRBJ1-2, with unresolved D. There are 14 residues in the CDR3. Germline CDR1 is MDHEN and CDR2 is SYDVKM. V was trimmed by 2 bases and J by 2 bases, leaving 9 bases between them. CDR3 amino acids: CASSLPGVNYGYTF. The CDR3, as DNA: TGTGCCAGCAGTTTACCGGGCGTAAACTATGGCTACACCTTC.

As for this clone: The sample contains more than one DNA sequence encoding this CDR3. This chain uses TRBV9 with TRBJ2-1; D ambiguous. The CDR3 is 12 amino acids. Germline V gives CDR1 SGDLS, CDR2 YYNGEE. V lost 4 bases, J lost 5 bases, and 7 bases lay in between. The DNA of the CDR3 is TGTGCCAGCAGCCCAGACCACAATGAGCAGTTCTTC. Its translation: CASSPDHNEQFF.

The V gene is TRBV6-5, the J gene TRBJ2-1; 8 bases are shared with TRBD1. J lost 6 bases, V lost 7 bases, and 8 bases had no gene match. The V gene's germline CDR1 is MNHEY and CDR2 SVGAGI. The CDR3 covers 14 residues. CDR3 sequence (DNA): TGTGCCAGCACCAGACAGGGGAATATCAATGAGCAGTTCTTC. Translation: CASTRQGNINEQFF.

The chain links TRBV15 to TRBJ2-1; TRBD2 matches at 9 bases. This CDR3 region has 14 residues. CDR1 is LNHNV and CDR2 is YYDKDF in the germline V gene (reference sequence). V trimming: 8 bases; J trimming: 7 bases; junction bases outside the gene matches: 9. CDR3 in DNA: TGTGCCACCGGCGGGGGGGCAACGTTAAATGAGCAGTTCTTC. Amino acids: CATGGGATLNEQFF.

The rearrangement uses TRBV28 and TRBJ2-1; TRBD2 aligns across 12 bases. Germline V gives CDR1 MDHEN, CDR2 SYDVKM. Trimming at V came to 5 bases and at J to 8 bases, leaving 10 bases not matched to a gene. The CDR3 is made up of 16 amino acids. The CDR3 region is CASSLPGTSGRDEQFF. CDR3 bases: TGTGCCAGCAGTCTCCCCGGGACTAGCGGGCGGGATGAGCAGTTCTTC.

The V and J genes are TRBV18 and TRBJ1-3; 8 bases agree with TRBD1. This CDR3 has 16 amino acids. Germline V CDR1 and CDR2: KGHSH, LQKENI. V was pared by 3 bases and J by 2 bases, with 6 bases of the junction left unmatched. CDR3 protein: CASSPLGTGPGNTIYF. The CDR3 bases are TGTGCCAGCTCACCGTTAGGGACAGGTCCTGGAAACACCATATATTTT.

This clone appeared once. The sample carries other DNA sequences with the same CDR3. This chain uses TRBV9 with TRBJ1-1; D gene ambiguous. Germline CDR1 SGDLS, CDR2 YYNGEE. With 2 bases removed from V and 0 bases from J, the gap between germline ends came to 5 bases. The CDR3 runs to 13 residues. The CDR3 DNA reads TGTGCCAGCAGCGTGAGTATGAACACTGAAGCTTTCTTT. This encodes CASSVSMNTEAFF. The complete variable domain, with remaining parts taken from reference TRBV9 and TRBJ1-1, reads DSGVTQTPKHLITATGQRVTLRCSPRSGDLSVYWYQQSLDQGLQFLIQYYNGEERAKGNILERFSAQQFPDLHSELNLSSLELGDSALYFCASSVSMNTEAFFGQGTRLTVV.

This clone came up a few times. The genes are TRBV19 and TRBJ1-3, with D tentatively TRBD1 (6 bases). Germline V gene sequence: CDR1 LNHDA, CDR2 SQIVND (reference sequence). The CDR3 loop spans 14 amino acids. Trimming removed 7 bases from V and 1 base from J, with 11 bases in between. CDR3 sequence: CASTVGGSGNTIYF. CDR3 nucleotide sequence: TGTGCCAGTACCGTAGGGGGGTCTGGAAACACCATATATTTT.

The chain carries TRBV7-3 and TRBJ2-6; a weak D match, TRBD2 (5 bases). Trimming cost V 5 bases and J 2 bases, with 10 bases left between them. CDR1 SGHTA and CDR2 FQGTGA come from the germline V gene. The CDR3 extends over 15 amino acids. The CDR3 nucleotides are TGTGCCAGCAGCCAAGACGGGGCTGGGGCCAACGTCCTGACTTTC. Translating it yields CASSQDGAGANVLTF.

The chain employs TRBV5-1 and TRBJ2-3; no clear D gene. Trimming removed 4 bases at V and 0 bases at J, with 9 bases between. CDR1 and CDR2 from the germline V gene are SGHRS and YFSETQ. The CDR3 is 14 residues long. In DNA, the CDR3 is TGCGCCAGCAGCCCAACGGACAGCACAGATACGCAGTATTTT. It specifies CASSPTDSTDTQYF.

The V call is TRBV25-1, the J call TRBJ1-2, with TRBD1 as a possible D gene (6 bases). CDR1 is MGHDK, CDR2 SYGVNS, per germline. The CDR3 totals 14 residues. Trimming left V 3 bases short and J 7 bases short, with 15 bases between. DNA for the CDR3: TGTGCCAGCAGTGAGGGGACAAGTCTTTCTGGCTACACCTTC. This codes for CASSEGTSLSGYTF.

The chain joins TRBV5-6 to TRBJ2-1; D gene uncertain. The germline V and J ends were trimmed by 2 bases and 2 bases, with 11 bases remaining between them. This CDR3 contains 15 residues. Germline V lookup: CDR1 SGHDT, CDR2 YYEEEE. CDR3: CASSFWRLTYNEQFF. The CDR3 DNA sequence: TGTGCCAGCAGCTTCTGGCGGCTGACCTACAATGAGCAGTTCTTC. The entire variable domain, with the rest obtained from reference TRBV5-6 and TRBJ2-1, is as follows: DAGVTQSPTHLIKTRGQQVTLRCSPKSGHDTVSWYQQALGQGPQFIFQYYEEEERQRGNFPDRFSGHQFPNYSSELNVNALLLGDSALYLCASSFWRLTYNEQFFGPGTRLTVL.

The V gene is TRBV7-9, the J gene TRBJ2-7; 9 bases are a match to TRBD1. The CDR3 length is 15 residues. The V segment lost 4 bases and the J segment 3 bases; nucleotides outside the gene matches: 7. Germline CDR1 and CDR2: SEHNR and FQNEAQ (reference sequence). In DNA form, the CDR3 reads TGTGCCAGCAGCTCGTGGACAGGGGTAAACTACGAGCAGTACTTC. Amino acids: CASSSWTGVNYEQYF.

CDR3 nucleotide sequence: TGTGCCAGCAGCTTCCAGGGTTCCTACGAGCAGTACTTC. Its protein product is CASSFQGSYEQYF. The chain couples TRBV7-2 to TRBJ2-7, with a weak D call TRBD1 (5 bases). The germline gives CDR1 SGHTA, CDR2 FQGNSA. V was clipped by 3 bases and J by 1 base, with 7 bases between them. The CDR3 spans 13 residues.